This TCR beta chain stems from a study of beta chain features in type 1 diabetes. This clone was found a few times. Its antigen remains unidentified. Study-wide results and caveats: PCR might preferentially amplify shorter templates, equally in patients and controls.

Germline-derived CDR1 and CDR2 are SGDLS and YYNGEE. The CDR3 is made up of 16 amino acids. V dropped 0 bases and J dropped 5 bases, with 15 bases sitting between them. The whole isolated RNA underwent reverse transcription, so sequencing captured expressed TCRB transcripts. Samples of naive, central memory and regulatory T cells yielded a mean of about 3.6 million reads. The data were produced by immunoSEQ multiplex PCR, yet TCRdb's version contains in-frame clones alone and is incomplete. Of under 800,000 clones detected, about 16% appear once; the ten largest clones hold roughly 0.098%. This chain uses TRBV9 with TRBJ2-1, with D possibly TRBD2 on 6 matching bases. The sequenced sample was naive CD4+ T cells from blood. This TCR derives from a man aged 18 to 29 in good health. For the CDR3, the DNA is TGTGCCAGCAGCGTAGAATCCGGGGGATGGAACAATGAGCAGTTCTTC. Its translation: CASSVESGGWNNEQFF.